This T cell receptor beta chain was identified during a study of blood T cell repertoires in COVID-19. Study-wide context: Spain, Italy and the United States supplied samples that represented acute and convalescent COVID-19. In each case, the material was cDNA or gDNA derived from T cells, B-cell-depleted T cells, or PBMCs.

The CDR3 sequence is 14 residues long. V gave up 0 bases and J gave up 2 bases, with 6 bases separating them. Germline values: CDR1 LGHNA, CDR2 YSLEER. The data were produced by immunoSEQ multiplex PCR, yet TCRdb's version contains in-frame clones alone and is incomplete. The table shows about 160,000 clones, with 86% occurring only once. The chain recombines TRBV4-3 with TRBJ2-3; D ambiguous. This sequence originates from a man between 70 and 80 years old with acute or convalescent COVID-19. The sample was peripheral blood. The DNA of the CDR3 is TGCGCCAGCAGCCAAGACTATTTCACAGATACGCAGTATTTT. Residues: CASSQDYFTDTQYF.